The rows below give T cell receptor beta chains drawn from one sample of a study of OX40 agonist ivuxolimab in advanced cancers. The method was immunoSEQ multiplex PCR; TCRdb's version includes in-frame clones alone and lacks a portion of them. The data show about 80,000 clones, around 87% seen once. This sample comprised CD4+ or CD8+ T cells sorted from blood, obtained in a trial of the OX40 agonist ivuxolimab. Receptors were obtained from an adult with an advanced solid tumor such as melanoma, head and neck, liver or kidney cancer. The CDR3 runs from the conserved cysteine through the conserved F or W. The order of the fields is J gene, clone size, D gene, V gene, CDR3 protein, CDR3 DNA. The D gene is left open where the match is weak. Expanded clones are given a class, and other clones once, few, many or no size at all.

J: TRBJ2-1; size: NA; D: TRBD2; V: TRBV9; CDR3: CASSASGRFYNEQFF; DNA: TGTGCCAGCAGCGCTAGCGGGAGGTTCTACAATGAGCAGTTCTTC
J: TRBJ1-2; size: NA; D: NA; V: TRBV28; CDR3: CASSSLATFYGYTF; DNA: TGTGCCAGCAGTTCCCTGGCCACCTTCTATGGCTACACCTTC
J: TRBJ2-1; size: NA; D: TRBD1; V: TRBV6-1; CDR3: CASRTQGAPGNEQFF; DNA: TGTGCCAGCAGAACCCAGGGGGCGCCGGGTAATGAGCAGTTCTTC
J: TRBJ2-2; size: NA; D: NA; V: TRBV5-6; CDR3: CASSLGDTGELFF; DNA: TGTGCCAGCAGCTTGGGAGACACCGGGGAGCTGTTTTTT
J: TRBJ1-6; size: NA; D: NA; V: TRBV6-5; CDR3: CASRTGTQDNSPLHF; DNA: TGTGCCAGCAGGACGGGGACGCAGGATAATTCACCCCTCCACTTT
J: TRBJ1-4; size: few; D: NA; V: TRBV5-4; CDR3: CASSLSGRGGEKLFF; DNA: TGTGCCAGCAGCTTGAGTGGAAGGGGGGGCGAAAAACTGTTTTTT
J: TRBJ2-3; size: NA; D: TRBD2; V: TRBV5-8; CDR3: CASSFFRTSGSTHTQYF; DNA: TGTGCCAGCAGCTTTTTCCGGACTAGCGGGAGTACCCATACGCAGTATTTT
J: TRBJ2-5; size: NA; D: TRBD2; V: TRBV5-5; CDR3: CASSPAALAGLETQYF; DNA: TGTGCCAGCAGCCCGGCGGCGCTAGCGGGTTTGGAGACCCAGTACTTC
J: TRBJ2-1; size: NA; D: TRBD1; V: TRBV7-7; CDR3: CASSLVQGAGEQFF; DNA: TGTGCCAGCAGCTTAGTCCAGGGGGCAGGTGAGCAGTTCTTC
J: TRBJ2-7; size: NA; D: TRBD1; V: TRBV14; CDR3: CASSQDRDRGTYEQYF; DNA: TGTGCCAGCAGCCAAGATCGGGACAGGGGGACCTACGAGCAGTACTTC
J: TRBJ1-2; size: NA; D: TRBD1; V: TRBV6-5; CDR3: CASSLAADRGHGYTF; DNA: TGTGCCAGCAGCCTAGCCGCGGACAGGGGGCACGGCTACACCTTC
J: TRBJ2-5; size: NA; D: NA; V: TRBV11-2; CDR3: CASSAPRGVETQYF; DNA: TGTGCCAGCAGCGCCCCTAGGGGTGTAGAGACCCAGTACTTC
J: TRBJ1-6; size: NA; D: NA; V: TRBV5-4; CDR3: CASSFDSRGNSPLHF; DNA: TGTGCCAGCAGCTTTGATTCAAGGGGGAATTCACCCCTCCACTTT
J: TRBJ1-3; size: NA; D: NA; V: TRBV7-2; CDR3: CASSLMGGSTGNTIYF; DNA: TGTGCCAGCAGCTTAATGGGGGGCTCGACTGGAAACACCATATATTTT
J: TRBJ1-5; size: NA; D: TRBD1; V: TRBV5-1; CDR3: CASSMTGGRGQPQHF; DNA: TGCGCCAGCAGCATGACAGGGGGAAGGGGTCAGCCCCAGCATTTT
J: TRBJ2-1; size: NA; D: TRBD2; V: TRBV10-3; CDR3: CAIRGTGTSYNEQFF; DNA: TGTGCCATCAGGGGTACCGGGACTAGCTACAATGAGCAGTTCTTC
J: TRBJ1-4; size: NA; D: NA; V: TRBV29-1; CDR3: CSVLGAGNEKLFF; DNA: TGCAGCGTTTTGGGGGCCGGTAATGAAAAACTGTTTTTT
J: TRBJ1-3; size: once; D: NA; V: TRBV2; CDR3: CASSDRLTSGNTIYF; DNA: TGTGCCAGCAGTGACCGGCTGACCTCTGGAAACACCATATATTTT
J: TRBJ2-1; size: NA; D: TRBD2; V: TRBV5-1; CDR3: CASSTSSGGFDEQFF; DNA: TGCGCCAGCAGCACCTCTAGCGGGGGTTTCGATGAGCAGTTCTTC
J: TRBJ1-2; size: NA; D: TRBD1; V: TRBV11-2; CDR3: CASSLGGQGGYGYTF; DNA: TGTGCCAGCAGCTTAGGTGGGCAGGGGGGCTATGGCTACACCTTC
J: TRBJ2-1; size: NA; D: TRBD2; V: TRBV28; CDR3: CASSLLGLAGAGEQFF; DNA: TGTGCCAGCAGTTTATTGGGACTAGCGGGAGCAGGTGAGCAGTTCTTC
J: TRBJ2-3; size: few; D: TRBD2; V: TRBV19; CDR3: CATSASGMGRGTDTQYF; DNA: TGTGCCACTTCGGCTAGCGGGATGGGGAGAGGCACAGATACGCAGTATTTT
J: TRBJ2-1; size: once; D: TRBD2; V: TRBV2; CDR3: CASSESRGNYNEQFF; DNA: TGTGCCAGCAGTGAGTCGCGGGGGAATTACAATGAGCAGTTCTTC
J: TRBJ2-2; size: NA; D: TRBD1; V: TRBV27; CDR3: CASSLRTGNTGELFF; DNA: TGTGCCAGCAGTTTACGGACAGGGAACACCGGGGAGCTGTTTTTT
J: TRBJ2-5; size: NA; D: NA; V: TRBV30; CDR3: CASTRGTRRGTQYF; DNA: TGTGCCTCTACACGTGGGACTCGTAGGGGTACCCAGTACTTC
J: TRBJ2-1; size: NA; D: NA; V: TRBV5-4; CDR3: CASSRGGTAKENEQFF; DNA: TGTGCCAGCAGTAGGGGGGGGACAGCCAAAGAAAATGAGCAGTTCTTC
J: TRBJ1-6; size: NA; D: NA; V: TRBV4-1; CDR3: CASSQHYIPNSPLHF; DNA: TGCGCCAGCAGCCAACACTACATCCCTAATTCACCCCTCCACTTT
J: TRBJ1-2; size: NA; D: NA; V: TRBV4-2; CDR3: CASSAPERGNYGYTF; DNA: TGTGCCAGCAGCGCCCCGGAGAGGGGGAACTATGGCTACACCTTC
J: TRBJ1-1; size: NA; D: TRBD1; V: TRBV27; CDR3: CASSSAGTGISVEAFF; DNA: TGTGCCAGCAGTTCGGCCGGGACAGGGATTTCTGTTGAAGCTTTCTTT
J: TRBJ2-3; size: NA; D: NA; V: TRBV11-3; CDR3: CASSLGRNTAVYF; DNA: TGTGCCAGCAGCTTGGGACGGAACACAGCAGTGTATTTT
J: TRBJ2-2; size: NA; D: TRBD1; V: TRBV6-1; CDR3: CASKQGLNTGELFF; DNA: TGTGCCAGCAAACAGGGGCTCAACACCGGGGAGCTGTTTTTT
J: TRBJ1-5; size: few; D: TRBD1; V: TRBV7-3; CDR3: CASSLMGGGGQPQHF; DNA: TGTGCCAGCAGCTTAATGGGAGGGGGCGGGCAGCCCCAGCATTTT
J: TRBJ2-1; size: NA; D: TRBD1; V: TRBV7-2; CDR3: CASSARDRNNEQFF; DNA: TGTGCCAGCAGCGCCCGGGACAGGAACAATGAGCAGTTCTTC
J: TRBJ2-2; size: NA; D: NA; V: TRBV1; CDR3: CTSSPPGLVWAELFF; DNA: TGCACCAGCAGTCCTCCGGGACTAGTTTGGGCGGAGCTGTTTTTT
J: TRBJ2-3; size: NA; D: TRBD1; V: TRBV5-1; CDR3: CASRNRDRDTDTQYF; DNA: TGCGCCAGCAGAAATCGGGACAGAGACACAGATACGCAGTATTTT
J: TRBJ2-3; size: once; D: TRBD2; V: TRBV2; CDR3: CASRVTSGGPFSTDTQYF; DNA: TGTGCCAGCAGAGTCACTAGCGGGGGCCCTTTTTCAACAGATACGCAGTATTTT
J: TRBJ2-3; size: NA; D: TRBD2; V: TRBV7-2; CDR3: CASSLVASGGVTDTQYF; DNA: TGTGCCAGCAGCTTAGTAGCCAGCGGGGGGGTAACAGATACGCAGTATTTT
J: TRBJ2-1; size: NA; D: TRBD2; V: TRBV9; CDR3: CASSVVWRASGGANEQFF; DNA: TGTGCCAGCAGCGTAGTTTGGAGGGCTAGCGGGGGGGCCAATGAGCAGTTCTTC
J: TRBJ2-5; size: NA; D: NA; V: TRBV7-7; CDR3: CASSSVGAGDRKTQYF; DNA: TGTGCCAGCAGCTCGGTTGGGGCAGGCGACAGGAAGACCCAGTACTTC
J: TRBJ1-1; size: NA; D: NA; V: TRBV27; CDR3: CASSLQAGLRNTEAFF; DNA: TGTGCCAGCAGTCTACAGGCAGGGTTGAGGAACACTGAAGCTTTCTTT
J: TRBJ1-1; size: NA; D: NA; V: TRBV9; CDR3: CASSVQGITEAFF; DNA: TGTGCCAGCAGCGTACAGGGCATCACTGAAGCTTTCTTT
J: TRBJ2-4; size: NA; D: TRBD1; V: TRBV9; CDR3: CASSAGTGVKNIQYF; DNA: TGTGCCAGCAGCGCCGGGACAGGGGTCAAAAACATTCAGTACTTC
J: TRBJ2-1; size: NA; D: TRBD2; V: TRBV7-8; CDR3: CASSLFVAGGYEQFF; DNA: TGTGCCAGCAGCTTATTCGTAGCGGGGGGGTATGAGCAGTTCTTC
J: TRBJ1-2; size: NA; D: NA; V: TRBV6-1; CDR3: CASRFVGSNGYTF; DNA: TGTGCCAGCAGGTTCGTCGGGAGCAATGGCTACACCTTC
J: TRBJ2-3; size: NA; D: TRBD2; V: TRBV5-1; CDR3: CASSLPNSGRGQDTQYF; DNA: TGCGCCAGCAGCTTGCCCAATAGCGGGAGAGGCCAGGATACGCAGTATTTT
J: TRBJ2-1; size: NA; D: TRBD2; V: TRBV11-2; CDR3: CASSFAAGGEDEQFF; DNA: TGTGCCAGCAGCTTTGCGGCGGGAGGAGAGGATGAGCAGTTCTTC
J: TRBJ2-2; size: NA; D: TRBD1; V: TRBV5-1; CDR3: CASSLGQGSTGELFF; DNA: TGCGCCAGCAGCTTGGGACAGGGGTCCACCGGGGAGCTGTTTTTT
J: TRBJ1-4; size: NA; D: NA; V: TRBV6-6; CDR3: CASSYDAHLWNF; DNA: TGTGCCAGCAGTTACGATGCCCACCTTTGGAATTTT
J: TRBJ1-3; size: few; D: NA; V: TRBV5-1; CDR3: CASSSDASGNTIYF; DNA: TGCGCCAGCAGCTCGGACGCATCTGGAAACACCATATATTTT
J: TRBJ2-3; size: NA; D: NA; V: TRBV7-9; CDR3: CASSLDRLTDTQYF; DNA: TGTGCCAGCAGCTTGGACAGACTCACAGATACGCAGTATTTT
J: TRBJ1-2; size: NA; D: NA; V: TRBV19; CDR3: CASSRDPIEDGYTF; DNA: TGTGCCAGTAGTAGGGACCCCATCGAGGATGGCTACACCTTC